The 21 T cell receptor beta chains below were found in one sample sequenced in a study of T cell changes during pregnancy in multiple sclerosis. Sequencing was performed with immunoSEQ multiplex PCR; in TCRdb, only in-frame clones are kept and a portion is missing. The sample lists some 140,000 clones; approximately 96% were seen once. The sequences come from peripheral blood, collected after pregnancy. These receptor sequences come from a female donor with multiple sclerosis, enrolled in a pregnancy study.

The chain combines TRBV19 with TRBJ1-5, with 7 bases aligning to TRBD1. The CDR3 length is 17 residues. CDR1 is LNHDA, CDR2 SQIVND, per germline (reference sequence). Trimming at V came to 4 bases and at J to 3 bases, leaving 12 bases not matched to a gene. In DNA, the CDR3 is TGTGCCAGTAGTAGGTTTACAGGGGACCTATACAATCAGCCCCAGCATTTT. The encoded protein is CASSRFTGDLYNQPQHF.

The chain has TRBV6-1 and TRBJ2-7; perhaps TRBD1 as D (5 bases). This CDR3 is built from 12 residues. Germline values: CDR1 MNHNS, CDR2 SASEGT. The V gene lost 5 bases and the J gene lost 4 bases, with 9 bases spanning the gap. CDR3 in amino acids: CASSSGAYEQYF. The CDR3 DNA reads TGTGCCAGCAGTTCTGGGGCGTACGAGCAGTACTTC.

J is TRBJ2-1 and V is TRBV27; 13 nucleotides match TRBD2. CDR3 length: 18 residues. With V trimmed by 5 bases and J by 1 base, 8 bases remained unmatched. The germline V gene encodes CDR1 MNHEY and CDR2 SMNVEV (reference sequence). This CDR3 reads CASSPRTSGRKSYNEQFF. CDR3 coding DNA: TGTGCCAGCAGTCCCCGGACTAGCGGGAGAAAGTCCTACAATGAGCAGTTCTTC.

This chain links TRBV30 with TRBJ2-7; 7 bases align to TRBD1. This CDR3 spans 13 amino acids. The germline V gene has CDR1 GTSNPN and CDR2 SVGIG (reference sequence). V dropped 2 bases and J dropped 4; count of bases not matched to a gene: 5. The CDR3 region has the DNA TGTGCCTGGAGTACAAACAGGGGTTACGAGCAGTACTTC. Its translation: CAWSTNRGYEQYF. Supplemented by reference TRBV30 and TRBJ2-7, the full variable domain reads SQTIHQWPATLVQPVGSPLSLECTVEGTSNPNLYWYRQAAGRGLQLLFYSVGIGQISSEVPQNLSASRPQDRQFILSSKKLLLSDSGFYLCAWSTNRGYEQYFGPGTRLTVT.

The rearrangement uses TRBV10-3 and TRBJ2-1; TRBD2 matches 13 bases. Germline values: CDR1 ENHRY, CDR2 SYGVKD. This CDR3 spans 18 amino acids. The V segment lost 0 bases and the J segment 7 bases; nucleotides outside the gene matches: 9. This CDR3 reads CAISESSTSGRVENEQFF. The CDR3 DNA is TGTGCCATCAGTGAGTCGAGTACTAGCGGGAGGGTGGAAAATGAGCAGTTCTTC.

Here the CDR3 reads CAIISGTANTEAFF. DNA of the CDR3: TGTGCCATCATTTCCGGGACAGCGAACACTGAAGCTTTCTTT. The V call is TRBV10-3, the J call TRBJ1-1, with 7 bases aligning to TRBD1. CDR1 ENHRY and CDR2 SYGVKD come from the germline V gene. The CDR3 extends over 14 amino acids. The ends lost 7 bases at V and 1 base at J; junction bases unmatched: 6.

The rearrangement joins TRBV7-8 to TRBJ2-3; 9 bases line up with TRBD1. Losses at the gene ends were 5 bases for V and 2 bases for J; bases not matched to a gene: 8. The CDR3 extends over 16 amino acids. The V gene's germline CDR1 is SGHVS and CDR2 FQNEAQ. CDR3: CASSPMTGGITDTQYF. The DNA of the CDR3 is TGTGCCAGCAGCCCAATGACAGGGGGTATCACAGATACGCAGTATTTT.

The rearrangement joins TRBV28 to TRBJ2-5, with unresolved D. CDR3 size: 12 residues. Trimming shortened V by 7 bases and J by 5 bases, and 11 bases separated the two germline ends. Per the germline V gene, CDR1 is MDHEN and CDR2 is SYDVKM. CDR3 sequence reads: CASMGSWETQYF. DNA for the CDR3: TGTGCCAGCATGGGTAGCTGGGAGACCCAGTACTTC.

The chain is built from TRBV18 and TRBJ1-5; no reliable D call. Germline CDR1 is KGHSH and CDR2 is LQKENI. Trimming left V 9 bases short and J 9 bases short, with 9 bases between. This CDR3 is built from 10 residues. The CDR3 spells CARSKLPQHF. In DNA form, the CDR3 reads TGTGCCAGGTCGAAACTGCCCCAGCATTTT.

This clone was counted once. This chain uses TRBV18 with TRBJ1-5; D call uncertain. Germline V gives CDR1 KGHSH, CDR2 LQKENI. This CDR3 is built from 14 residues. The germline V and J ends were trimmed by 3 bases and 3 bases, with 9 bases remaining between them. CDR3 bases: TGTGCCAGCTCACCCCTTGCAGTCAATCAGCCCCAGCATTTT. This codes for CASSPLAVNQPQHF.

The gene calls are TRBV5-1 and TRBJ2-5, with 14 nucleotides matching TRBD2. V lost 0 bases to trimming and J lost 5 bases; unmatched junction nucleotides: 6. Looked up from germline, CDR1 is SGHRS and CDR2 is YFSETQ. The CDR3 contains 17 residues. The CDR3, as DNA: TGCGCCAGCAGCTTGGGACTAGCGGGAGGGCCAGGGGAGACCCAGTACTTC. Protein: CASSLGLAGGPGETQYF.

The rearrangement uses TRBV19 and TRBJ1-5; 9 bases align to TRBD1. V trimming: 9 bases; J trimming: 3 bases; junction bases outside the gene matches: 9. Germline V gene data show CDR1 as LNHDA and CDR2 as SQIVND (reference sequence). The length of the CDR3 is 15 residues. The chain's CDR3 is CASRPTGGNNQPQHF. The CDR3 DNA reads TGTGCCAGCCGACCGACAGGGGGAAACAATCAGCCCCAGCATTTT.

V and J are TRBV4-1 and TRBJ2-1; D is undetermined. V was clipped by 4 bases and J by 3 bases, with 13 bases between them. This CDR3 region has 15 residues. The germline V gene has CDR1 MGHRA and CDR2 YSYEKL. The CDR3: CASSLLVVGYNEQFF. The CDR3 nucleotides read TGCGCCAGCAGCCTTCTAGTCGTGGGCTACAATGAGCAGTTCTTC.

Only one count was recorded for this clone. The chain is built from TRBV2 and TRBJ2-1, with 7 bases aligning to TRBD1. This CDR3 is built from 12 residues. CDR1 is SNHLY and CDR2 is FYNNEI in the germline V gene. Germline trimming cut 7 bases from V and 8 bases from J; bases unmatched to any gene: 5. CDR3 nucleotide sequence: TGTGCCAGCAACCGACAGGGACATGAGCAGTTCTTC. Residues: CASNRQGHEQFF.

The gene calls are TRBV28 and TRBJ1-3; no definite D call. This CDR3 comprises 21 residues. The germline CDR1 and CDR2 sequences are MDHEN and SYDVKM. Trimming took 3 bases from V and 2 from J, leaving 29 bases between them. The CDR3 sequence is CASSFPTDNPQPAQPGNTIYF. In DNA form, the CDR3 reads TGTGCCAGCAGTTTTCCCACCGATAATCCCCAGCCAGCACAGCCTGGAAACACCATATATTTT. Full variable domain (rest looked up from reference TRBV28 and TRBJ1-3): DVKVTQSSRYLVKRTGEKVFLECVQDMDHENMFWYRQDPGLGLRLIYFSYDVKMKEKGDIPEGYSVSREKKERFSLILESASTNQTSMYLCASSFPTDNPQPAQPGNTIYFGEGSWLTVV.

Written as DNA, the CDR3 is TGTGCCAGCAGCTCCTCCGACAGCTACTACGAGCAGTACTTC. This encodes CASSSSDSYYEQYF. The V and J genes are TRBV5-5 and TRBJ2-7; possibly TRBD1 for D (5 bases). Trimming left V 3 bases short and J 3 bases short, with 13 bases between. Germline lookup yields CDR1 SGHKS and CDR2 YYEKEE (reference sequence). CDR3 length: 14 amino acids.

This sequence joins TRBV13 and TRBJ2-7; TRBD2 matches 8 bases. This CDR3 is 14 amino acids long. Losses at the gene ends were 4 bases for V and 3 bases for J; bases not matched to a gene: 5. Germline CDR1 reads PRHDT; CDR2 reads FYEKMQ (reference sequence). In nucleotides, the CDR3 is TGTGCCAGCAGCTCATCCGGGACTAGCTACGAGCAGTACTTC. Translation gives CASSSSGTSYEQYF.

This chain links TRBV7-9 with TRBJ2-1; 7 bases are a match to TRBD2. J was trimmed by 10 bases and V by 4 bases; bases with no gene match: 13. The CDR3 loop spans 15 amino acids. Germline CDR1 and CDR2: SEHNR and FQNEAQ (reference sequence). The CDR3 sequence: CASSSRREGRGEQFF. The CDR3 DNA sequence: TGTGCCAGCAGCTCAAGGAGGGAGGGCCGCGGCGAGCAGTTCTTC. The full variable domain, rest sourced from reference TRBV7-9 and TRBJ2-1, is DTGVSQNPRHKITKRGQNVTFRCDPISEHNRLYWYRQTLGQGPEFLTYFQNEAQLEKSRLLSDRFSAERPKGSFSTLEIQRTEQGDSAMYLCASSSRREGRGEQFFGPGTRLTVL.

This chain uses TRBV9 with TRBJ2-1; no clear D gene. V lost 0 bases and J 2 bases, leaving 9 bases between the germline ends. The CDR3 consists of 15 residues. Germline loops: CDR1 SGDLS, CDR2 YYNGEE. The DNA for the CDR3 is TGTGCCAGCAGCGTAGCTCAGTCCCCCTACAATGAGCAGTTCTTC. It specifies CASSVAQSPYNEQFF. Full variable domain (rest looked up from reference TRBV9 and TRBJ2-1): DSGVTQTPKHLITATGQRVTLRCSPRSGDLSVYWYQQSLDQGLQFLIQYYNGEERAKGNILERFSAQQFPDLHSELNLSSLELGDSALYFCASSVAQSPYNEQFFGPGTRLTVL.

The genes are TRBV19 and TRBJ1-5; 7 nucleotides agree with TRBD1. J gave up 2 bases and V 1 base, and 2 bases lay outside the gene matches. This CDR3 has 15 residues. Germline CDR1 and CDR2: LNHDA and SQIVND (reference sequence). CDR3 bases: TGTGCCAGTAGTATAGGGACAGGTGGCAATCAGCCCCAGCATTTT. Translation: CASSIGTGGNQPQHF. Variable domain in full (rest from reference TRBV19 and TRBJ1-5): DGGITQSPKYLFRKEGQNVTLSCEQNLNHDAMYWYRQDPGQGLRLIYYSQIVNDFQKGDIAEGYSVSREKKESFPLTVTSAQKNPTAFYLCASSIGTGGNQPQHFGDGTRLSIL.

CDR3: CASAGTGRSSGNTIYF. The CDR3 region has the DNA TGTGCCTCCGCGGGGACGGGACGGAGCTCTGGAAACACCATATATTTT. The chain uses TRBV19 and TRBJ1-3; D perhaps matches TRBD1 (5 bases). V gave up 11 bases and J gave up 0 bases, with 20 bases separating them. Germline-derived CDR1 and CDR2 are LNHDA and SQIVND (reference sequence). This CDR3 is built from 16 residues. Drawing the rest from reference TRBV19 and TRBJ1-3, the complete variable domain is DGGITQSPKYLFRKEGQNVTLSCEQNLNHDAMYWYRQDPGQGLRLIYYSQIVNDFQKGDIAEGYSVSREKKESFPLTVTSAQKNPTAFYLCASAGTGRSSGNTIYFGEGSWLTVV.